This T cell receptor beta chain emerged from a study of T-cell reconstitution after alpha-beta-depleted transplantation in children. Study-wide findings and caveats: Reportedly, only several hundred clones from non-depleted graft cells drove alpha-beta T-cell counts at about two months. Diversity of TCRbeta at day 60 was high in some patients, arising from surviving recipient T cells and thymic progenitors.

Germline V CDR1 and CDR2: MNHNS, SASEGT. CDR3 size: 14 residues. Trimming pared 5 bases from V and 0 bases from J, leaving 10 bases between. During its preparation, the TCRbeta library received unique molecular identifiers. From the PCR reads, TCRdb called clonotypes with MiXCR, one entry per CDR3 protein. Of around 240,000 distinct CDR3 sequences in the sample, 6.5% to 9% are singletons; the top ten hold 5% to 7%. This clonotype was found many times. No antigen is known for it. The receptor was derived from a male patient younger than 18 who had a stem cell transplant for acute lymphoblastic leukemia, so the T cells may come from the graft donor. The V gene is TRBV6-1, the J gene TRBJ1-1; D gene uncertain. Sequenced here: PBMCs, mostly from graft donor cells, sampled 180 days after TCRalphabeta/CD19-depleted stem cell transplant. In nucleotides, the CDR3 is TGTGCCAGCAGTACCCTACTAGTGAACACTGAAGCTTTCTTT. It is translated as CASSTLLVNTEAFF.